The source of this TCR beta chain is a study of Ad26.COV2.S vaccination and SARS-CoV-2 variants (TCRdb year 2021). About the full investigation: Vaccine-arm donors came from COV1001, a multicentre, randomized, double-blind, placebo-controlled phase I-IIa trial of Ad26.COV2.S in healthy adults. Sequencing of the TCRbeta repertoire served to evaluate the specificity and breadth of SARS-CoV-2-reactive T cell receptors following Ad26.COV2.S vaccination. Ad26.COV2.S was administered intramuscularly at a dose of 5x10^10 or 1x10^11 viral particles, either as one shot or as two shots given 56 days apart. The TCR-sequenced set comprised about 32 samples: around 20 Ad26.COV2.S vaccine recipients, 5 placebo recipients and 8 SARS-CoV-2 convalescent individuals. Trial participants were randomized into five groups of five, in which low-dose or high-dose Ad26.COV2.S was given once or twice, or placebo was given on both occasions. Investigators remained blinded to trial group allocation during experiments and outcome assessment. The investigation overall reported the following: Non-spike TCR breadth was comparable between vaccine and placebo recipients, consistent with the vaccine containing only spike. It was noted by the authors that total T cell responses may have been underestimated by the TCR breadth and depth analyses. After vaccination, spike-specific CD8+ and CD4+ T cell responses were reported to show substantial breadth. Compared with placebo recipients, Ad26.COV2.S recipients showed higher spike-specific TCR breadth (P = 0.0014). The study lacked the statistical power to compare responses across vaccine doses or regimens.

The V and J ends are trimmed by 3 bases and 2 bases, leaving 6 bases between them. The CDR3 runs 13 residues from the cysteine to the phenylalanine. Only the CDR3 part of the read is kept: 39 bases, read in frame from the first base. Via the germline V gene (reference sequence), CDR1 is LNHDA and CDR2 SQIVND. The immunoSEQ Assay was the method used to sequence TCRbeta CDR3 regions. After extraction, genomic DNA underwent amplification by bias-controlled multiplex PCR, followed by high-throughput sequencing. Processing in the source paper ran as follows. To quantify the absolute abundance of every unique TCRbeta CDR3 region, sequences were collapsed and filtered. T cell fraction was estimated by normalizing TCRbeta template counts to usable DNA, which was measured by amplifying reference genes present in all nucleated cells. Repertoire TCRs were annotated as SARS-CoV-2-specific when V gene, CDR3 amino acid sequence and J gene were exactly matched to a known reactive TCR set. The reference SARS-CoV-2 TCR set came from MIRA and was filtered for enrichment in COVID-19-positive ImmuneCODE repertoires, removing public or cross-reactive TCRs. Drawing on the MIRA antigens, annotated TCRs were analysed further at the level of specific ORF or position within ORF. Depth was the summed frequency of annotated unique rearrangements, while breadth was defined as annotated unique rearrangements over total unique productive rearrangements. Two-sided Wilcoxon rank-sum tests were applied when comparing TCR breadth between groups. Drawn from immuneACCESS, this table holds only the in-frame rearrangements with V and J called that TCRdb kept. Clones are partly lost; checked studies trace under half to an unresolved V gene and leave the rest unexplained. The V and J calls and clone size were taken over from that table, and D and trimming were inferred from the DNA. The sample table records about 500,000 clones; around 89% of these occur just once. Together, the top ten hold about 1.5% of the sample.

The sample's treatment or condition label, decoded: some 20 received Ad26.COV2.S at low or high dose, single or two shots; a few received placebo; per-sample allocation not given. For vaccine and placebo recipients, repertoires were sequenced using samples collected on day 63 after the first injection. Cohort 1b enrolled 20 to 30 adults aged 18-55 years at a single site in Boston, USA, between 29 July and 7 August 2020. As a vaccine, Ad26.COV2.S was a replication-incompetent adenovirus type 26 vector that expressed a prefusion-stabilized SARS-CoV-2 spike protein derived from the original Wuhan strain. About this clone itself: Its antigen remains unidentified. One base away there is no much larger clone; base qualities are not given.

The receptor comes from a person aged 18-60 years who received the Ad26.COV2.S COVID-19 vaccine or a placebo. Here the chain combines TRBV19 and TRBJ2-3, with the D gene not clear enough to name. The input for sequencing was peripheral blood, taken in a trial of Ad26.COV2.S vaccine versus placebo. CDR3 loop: CASSIPPTDTQYF. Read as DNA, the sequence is TGTGCCAGTAGTATCCCCCCCACAGATACGCAGTATTTT. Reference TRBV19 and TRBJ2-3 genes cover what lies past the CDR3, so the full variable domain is DGGITQSPKYLFRKEGQNVTLSCEQNLNHDAMYWYRQDPGQGLRLIYYSQIVNDFQKGDIAEGYSVSREKKESFPLTVTSAQKNPTAFYLCASSIPPTDTQYFGPGTRLTVL.